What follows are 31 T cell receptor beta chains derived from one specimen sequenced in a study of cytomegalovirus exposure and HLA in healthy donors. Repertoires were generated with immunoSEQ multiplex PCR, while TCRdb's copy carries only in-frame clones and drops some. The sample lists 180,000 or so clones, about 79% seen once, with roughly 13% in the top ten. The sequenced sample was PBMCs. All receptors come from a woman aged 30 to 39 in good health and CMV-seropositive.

CDR3 in DNA: TGCGCCAGCGGGGAGGGCGTCTCTGGAAACACCATATATTTT. This gives the protein CASGEGVSGNTIYF. This sequence joins TRBV5-1 and TRBJ1-3; D uncertain. The germline CDR1 and CDR2 sequences are SGHRS and YFSETQ. The V and J ends lost 7 bases and 0 bases respectively, with 11 bases between them. The CDR3 covers 14 residues.

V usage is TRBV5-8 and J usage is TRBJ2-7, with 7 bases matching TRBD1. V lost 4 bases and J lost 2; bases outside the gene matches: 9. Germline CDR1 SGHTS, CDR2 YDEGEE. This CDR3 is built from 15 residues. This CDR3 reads CASSHRDSSPYEQYF. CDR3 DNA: TGTGCCAGCAGCCACAGGGACAGTTCCCCCTACGAGCAGTACTTC.

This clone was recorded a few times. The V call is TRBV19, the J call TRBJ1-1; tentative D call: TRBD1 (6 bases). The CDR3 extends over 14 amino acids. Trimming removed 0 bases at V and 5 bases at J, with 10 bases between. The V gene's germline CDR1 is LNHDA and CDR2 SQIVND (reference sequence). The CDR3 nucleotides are TGTGCCAGTAGTATAGAGCGGGGGCGGACTGAAGCTTTCTTT. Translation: CASSIERGRTEAFF.

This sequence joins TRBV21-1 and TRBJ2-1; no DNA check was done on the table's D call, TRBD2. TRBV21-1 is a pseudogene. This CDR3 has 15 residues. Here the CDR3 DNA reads TGTGCCAGCAGCCTCCCTAGCGGTCGACACAATGAGCAGTTCTTC. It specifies CASSLPSGRHNEQFF.

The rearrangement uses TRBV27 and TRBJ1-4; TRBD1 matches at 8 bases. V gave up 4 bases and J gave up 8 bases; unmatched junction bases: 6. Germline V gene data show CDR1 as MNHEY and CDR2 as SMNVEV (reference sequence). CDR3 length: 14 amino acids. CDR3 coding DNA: TGTGCCAGCAGTTCGGGACAGGTCCGGGAAAAACTGTTTTTT. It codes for CASSSGQVREKLFF. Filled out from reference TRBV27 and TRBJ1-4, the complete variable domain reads EAQVTQNPRYLITVTGKKLTVTCSQNMNHEYMSWYRQDPGLGLRQIYYSMNVEVTDKGDVPEGYKVSRKEKRNFPLILESPSPNQTSLYFCASSSGQVREKLFFGSGTQLSVL.

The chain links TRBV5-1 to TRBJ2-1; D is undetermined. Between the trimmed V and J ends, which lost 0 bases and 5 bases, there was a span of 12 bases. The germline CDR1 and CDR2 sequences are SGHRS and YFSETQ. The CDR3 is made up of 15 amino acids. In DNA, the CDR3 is TGCGCCAGCAGCTTGGATCGTCCAGACAACAATGAGCAGTTCTTC. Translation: CASSLDRPDNNEQFF.

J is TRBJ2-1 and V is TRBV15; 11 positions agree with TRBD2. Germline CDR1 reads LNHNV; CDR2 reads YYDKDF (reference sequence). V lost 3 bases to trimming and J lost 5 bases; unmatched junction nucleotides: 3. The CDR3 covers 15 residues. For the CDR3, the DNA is TGTGCCACCAGCAGGGGACTAGCGGAGAACAATGAGCAGTTCTTC. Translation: CATSRGLAENNEQFF.

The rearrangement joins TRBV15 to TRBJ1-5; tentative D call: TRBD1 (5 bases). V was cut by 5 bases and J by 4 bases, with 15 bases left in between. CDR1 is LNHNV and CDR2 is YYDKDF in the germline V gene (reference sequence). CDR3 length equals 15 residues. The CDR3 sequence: CATSGPGDLNQPQHF. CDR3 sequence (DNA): TGTGCCACCAGCGGCCCCGGGGACTTGAATCAGCCCCAGCATTTT. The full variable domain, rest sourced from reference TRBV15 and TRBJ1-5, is DAMVIQNPRYQVTQFGKPVTLSCSQTLNHNVMYWYQQKSSQAPKLLFHYYDKDFNNEADTPDNFQSRRPNTSFCFLDIRSPGLGDTAMYLCATSGPGDLNQPQHFGDGTRLSIL.

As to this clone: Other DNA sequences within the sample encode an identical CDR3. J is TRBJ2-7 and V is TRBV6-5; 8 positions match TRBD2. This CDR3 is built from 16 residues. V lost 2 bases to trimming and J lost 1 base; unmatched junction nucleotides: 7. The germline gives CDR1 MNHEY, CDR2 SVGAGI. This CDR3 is CASSYGPGGISYEQYF. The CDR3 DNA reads TGTGCCAGCAGTTACGGCCCGGGAGGGATATCCTACGAGCAGTACTTC.

In nucleotides, the CDR3 is TGTGCCTGGACCGGGACAGGCCCACGGGAGCAGTTCTTC. The encoded protein is CAWTGTGPREQFF. The V gene is TRBV30, the J gene TRBJ2-1; TRBD1 matches 8 bases. Unmatched junction bases numbered 9, after V lost 4 bases and J lost 10 bases. This CDR3 has 13 residues. In germline, CDR1 is GTSNPN, CDR2 SVGIG (reference sequence). Using reference TRBV30 and TRBJ2-1 for the parts outside the CDR3, the full variable domain is SQTIHQWPATLVQPVGSPLSLECTVEGTSNPNLYWYRQAAGRGLQLLFYSVGIGQISSEVPQNLSASRPQDRQFILSSKKLLLSDSGFYLCAWTGTGPREQFFGPGTRLTVL.

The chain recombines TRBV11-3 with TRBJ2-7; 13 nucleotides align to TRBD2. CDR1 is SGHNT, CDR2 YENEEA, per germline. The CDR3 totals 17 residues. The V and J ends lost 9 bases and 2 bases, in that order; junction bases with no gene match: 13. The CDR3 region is CARPYSLLAGGPYEQYF. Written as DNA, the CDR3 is TGTGCCAGACCTTACAGCTTACTAGCGGGAGGGCCCTACGAGCAGTACTTC.

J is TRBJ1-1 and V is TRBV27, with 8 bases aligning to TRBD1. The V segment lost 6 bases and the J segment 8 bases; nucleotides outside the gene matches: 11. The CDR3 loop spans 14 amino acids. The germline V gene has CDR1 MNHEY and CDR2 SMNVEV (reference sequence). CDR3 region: CASRPGGYWAEAFF. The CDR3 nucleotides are TGTGCCAGCAGGCCAGGGGGCTATTGGGCAGAAGCTTTCTTT.

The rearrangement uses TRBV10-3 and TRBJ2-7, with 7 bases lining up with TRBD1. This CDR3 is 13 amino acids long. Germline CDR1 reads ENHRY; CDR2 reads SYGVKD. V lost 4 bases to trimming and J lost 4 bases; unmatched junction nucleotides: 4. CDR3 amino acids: CAISVGRGYEQYF. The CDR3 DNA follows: TGTGCCATCAGTGTTGGCAGGGGGTACGAGCAGTACTTC.

This CDR3 is CASSTGVDYGYTF. DNA for the CDR3: TGTGCCAGCTCGACGGGAGTCGACTATGGCTACACCTTC. This chain uses TRBV5-6 with TRBJ1-2; D gene uncertain. This CDR3 region has 13 residues. Germline V lookup: CDR1 SGHDT, CDR2 YYEEEE. V was shortened by 7 bases and J by 3 bases, with 13 bases between the two germline ends.

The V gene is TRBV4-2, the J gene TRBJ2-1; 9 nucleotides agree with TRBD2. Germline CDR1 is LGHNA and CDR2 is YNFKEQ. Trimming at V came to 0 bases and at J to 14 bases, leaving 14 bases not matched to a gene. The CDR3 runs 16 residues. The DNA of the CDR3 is TGTGCCAGCAGCCAAGAGGGGTGGCGGGAGGGGGCCCTCGAGTTCTTC. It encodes CASSQEGWREGALEFF.

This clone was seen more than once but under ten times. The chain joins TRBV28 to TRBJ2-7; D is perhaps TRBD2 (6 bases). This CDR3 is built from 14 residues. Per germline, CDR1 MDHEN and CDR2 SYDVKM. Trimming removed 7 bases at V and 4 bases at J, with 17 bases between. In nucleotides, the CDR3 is TGTGCCAGCAAGGATCGTCTAGCGAGATACGAGCAGTACTTC. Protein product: CASKDRLARYEQYF.

DNA of the CDR3: TGTGCCAGCAGTTACCAGGGAACGTACGAGCAGTACTTC. Its protein is CASSYQGTYEQYF. V gene TRBV28 combines with J gene TRBJ2-7; perhaps TRBD1 as D (5 bases). Germline loops: CDR1 MDHEN, CDR2 SYDVKM. The CDR3 is 13 amino acids. V was clipped by 4 bases and J by 4 bases, with 11 bases between them.

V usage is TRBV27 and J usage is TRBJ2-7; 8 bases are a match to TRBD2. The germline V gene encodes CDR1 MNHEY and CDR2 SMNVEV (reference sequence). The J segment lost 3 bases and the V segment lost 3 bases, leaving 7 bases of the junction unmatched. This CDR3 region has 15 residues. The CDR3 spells CASSLGPAGGYEQYF. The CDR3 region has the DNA TGTGCCAGCAGTTTGGGCCCGGCGGGGGGCTACGAGCAGTACTTC.

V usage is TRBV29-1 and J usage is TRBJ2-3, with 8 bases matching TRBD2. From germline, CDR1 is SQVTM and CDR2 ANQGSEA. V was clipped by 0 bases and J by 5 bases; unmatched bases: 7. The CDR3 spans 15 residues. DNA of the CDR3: TGCAGCGTTGAAGATCTCGGGGGGGAAGTAGATACGCAGTATTTT. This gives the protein CSVEDLGGEVDTQYF.

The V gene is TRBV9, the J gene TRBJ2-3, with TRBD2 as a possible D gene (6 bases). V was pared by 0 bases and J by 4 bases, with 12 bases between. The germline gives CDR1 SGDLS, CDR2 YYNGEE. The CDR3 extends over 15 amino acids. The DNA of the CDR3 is TGTGCCAGCAGCGTAGACGGGAGCGGAGCAGATACGCAGTATTTT. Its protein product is CASSVDGSGADTQYF.

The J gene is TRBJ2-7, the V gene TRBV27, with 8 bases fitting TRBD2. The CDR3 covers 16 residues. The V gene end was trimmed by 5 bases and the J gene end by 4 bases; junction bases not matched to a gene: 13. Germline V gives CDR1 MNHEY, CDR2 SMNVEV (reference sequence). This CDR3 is CASSALPGLVRYEQYF. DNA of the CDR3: TGTGCCAGCAGTGCACTACCGGGACTAGTACGATACGAGCAGTACTTC.

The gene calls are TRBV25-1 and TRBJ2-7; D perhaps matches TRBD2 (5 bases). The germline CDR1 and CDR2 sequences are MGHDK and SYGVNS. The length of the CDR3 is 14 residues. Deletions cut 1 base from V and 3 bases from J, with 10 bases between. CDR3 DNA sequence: TGTGCCAGCAGTGAATTCGGAGGAAGCTACGAGCAGTACTTC. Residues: CASSEFGGSYEQYF.

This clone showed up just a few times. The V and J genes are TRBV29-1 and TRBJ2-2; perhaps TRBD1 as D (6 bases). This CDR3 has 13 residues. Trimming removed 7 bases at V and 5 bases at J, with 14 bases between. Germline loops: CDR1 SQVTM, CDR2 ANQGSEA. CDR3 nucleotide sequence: TGCAGCGCCGGGACACTTGGAACCGGGGAGCTGTTTTTT. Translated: CSAGTLGTGELFF.

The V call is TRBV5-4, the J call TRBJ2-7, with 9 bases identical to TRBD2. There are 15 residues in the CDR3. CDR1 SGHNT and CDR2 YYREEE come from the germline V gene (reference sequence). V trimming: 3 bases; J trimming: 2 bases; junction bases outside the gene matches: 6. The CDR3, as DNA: TGTGCCAGCAGCTCCTTAGCGGGAGCCACCTACGAGCAGTACTTC. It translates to CASSSLAGATYEQYF.

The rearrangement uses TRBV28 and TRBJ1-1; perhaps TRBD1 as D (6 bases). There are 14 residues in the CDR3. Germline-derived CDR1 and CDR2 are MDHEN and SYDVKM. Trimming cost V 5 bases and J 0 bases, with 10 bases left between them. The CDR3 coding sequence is TGTGCCAGCAGTCTTGGACAGTTGAACACTGAAGCTTTCTTT. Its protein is CASSLGQLNTEAFF.

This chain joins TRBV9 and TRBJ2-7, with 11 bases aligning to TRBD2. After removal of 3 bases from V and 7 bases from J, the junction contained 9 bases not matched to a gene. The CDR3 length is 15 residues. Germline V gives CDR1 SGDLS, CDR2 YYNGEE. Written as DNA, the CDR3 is TGTGCCAGCAGCGCTAAGACTAGCGGGACGGGGGAGCAGTACTTC. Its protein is CASSAKTSGTGEQYF.

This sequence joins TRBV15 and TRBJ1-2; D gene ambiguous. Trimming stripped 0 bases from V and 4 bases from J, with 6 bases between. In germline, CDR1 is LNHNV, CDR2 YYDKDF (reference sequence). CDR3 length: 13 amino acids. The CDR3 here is CATSRDNGYGYTF. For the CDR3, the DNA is TGTGCCACCAGCAGAGACAACGGCTATGGCTACACCTTC.

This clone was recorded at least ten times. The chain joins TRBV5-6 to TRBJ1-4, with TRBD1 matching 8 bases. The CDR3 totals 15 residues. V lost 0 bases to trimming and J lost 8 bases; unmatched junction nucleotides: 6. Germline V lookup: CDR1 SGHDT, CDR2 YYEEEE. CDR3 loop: CASSLARQGKEKLFF. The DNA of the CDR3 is TGTGCCAGCAGCTTGGCAAGACAGGGGAAAGAAAAACTGTTTTTT.

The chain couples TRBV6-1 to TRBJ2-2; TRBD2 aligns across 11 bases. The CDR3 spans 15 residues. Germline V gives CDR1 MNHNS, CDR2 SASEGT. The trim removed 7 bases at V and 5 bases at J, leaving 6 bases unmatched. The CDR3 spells CASKIAGGFTGELFF. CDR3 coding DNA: TGTGCCAGCAAGATAGCGGGAGGGTTTACCGGGGAGCTGTTTTTT.

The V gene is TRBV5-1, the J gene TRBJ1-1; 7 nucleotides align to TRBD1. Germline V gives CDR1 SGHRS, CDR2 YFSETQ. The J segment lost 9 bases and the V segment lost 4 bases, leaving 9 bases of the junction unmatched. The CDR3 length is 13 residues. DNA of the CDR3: TGCGCCAGCAGCCAGGACCGACAGGGCCAAGCTTTCTTT. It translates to CASSQDRQGQAFF.

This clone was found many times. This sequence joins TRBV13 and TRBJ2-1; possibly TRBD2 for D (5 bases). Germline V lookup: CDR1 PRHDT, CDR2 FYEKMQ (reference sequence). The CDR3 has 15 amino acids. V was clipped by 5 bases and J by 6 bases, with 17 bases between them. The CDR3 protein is CASSTTGILSNEQFF. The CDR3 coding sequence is TGTGCCAGCAGCACCACGGGAATTTTAAGCAATGAGCAGTTCTTC.